The next 28 T cell receptor beta chains were all read from a single sample in a study of identical twins. TCRdb re-analysed the 5' RACE reads in MiXCR, keeping a single row per CDR3 protein. This sample has 500,000 to 600,000 distinct CDR3 sequences, with 22% found just once. These records were also assigned to another study, of T cells expressing NK-cell markers.

The sample taken for sequencing was CD4+ T cells sorted from blood. The receptor set was obtained from a woman aged 18-29 years in good health.

The rearrangement links TRBV7-2 to TRBJ2-7; D call uncertain. The CDR3 is made up of 14 amino acids. The V gene lost 1 base and the J gene lost 7 bases, with 14 bases spanning the gap. The germline gives CDR1 SGHTA, CDR2 FQGNSA. The CDR3 nucleotides read TGTGCCAGCAGCTTAGTGGGCATCTCGGGTGAGCAGTACTTC. Translated: CASSLVGISGEQYF.

The chain joins TRBV7-3 to TRBJ2-1, with 8 bases aligning to TRBD1. This CDR3 is 15 amino acids long. With V trimmed by 5 bases and J by 12 bases, 15 bases remained unmatched. Germline values: CDR1 SGHTA, CDR2 FQGTGA. As DNA, the CDR3 is TGTGCCAGCAGCCCCTGGACAGGGTCCCAAGCTGCGCAGTTCTTC. Translation gives CASSPWTGSQAAQFF.

J is TRBJ2-5 and V is TRBV2; 7 nucleotides match TRBD1. This CDR3 spans 14 amino acids. V gave up 6 bases and J gave up 2 bases; unmatched junction bases: 6. Looked up from germline, CDR1 is SNHLY and CDR2 is FYNNEI. CDR3 loop: CASRVTGPQETQYF. CDR3 bases: TGTGCCAGCAGGGTGACAGGGCCACAAGAGACCCAGTACTTC. Full variable domain (outside the CDR3, taken from reference TRBV2 and TRBJ2-5): EPEVTQTPSHQVTQMGQEVILRCVPISNHLYFYWYRQILGQKVEFLVSFYNNEISEKSEIFDDQFSVERPDGSNFTLKIRSTKLEDSAMYFCASRVTGPQETQYFGPGTRLLVL.

The table lists this clonotype with a few counts. The chain uses TRBV12-3 or TRBV12-4 and TRBJ2-7; no reliable D call. V was trimmed by 5 bases and J by 6 bases, leaving 14 bases between them. The CDR3 extends over 13 amino acids. CDR3: CASSPSSVGEQYF. The CDR3 coding sequence is TGTGCCAGCAGTCCCTCCTCTGTGGGCGAGCAGTACTTC.

This chain joins TRBV12-3 or TRBV12-4 and TRBJ2-4; the D is unclear. V was pared by 5 bases and J by 0 bases, with 5 bases between. The CDR3 spans 13 residues. The CDR3 loop reads CASSMGAKNIQYF. As DNA, the CDR3 is TGTGCCAGCAGTATGGGAGCCAAAAACATTCAGTACTTC.

This clonotype was observed at least ten times. The V gene is TRBV7-9, the J gene TRBJ1-2; no reliable D call. V lost 1 base and J lost 5, with 5 bases in between. Germline V gene lookup returns CDR1 SEHNR and CDR2 FQNEAQ (reference sequence). The CDR3 spans 12 residues. In nucleotides, the CDR3 is TGTGCCAGCAGCTTAGGGGATTATGGCTACACCTTC. Its translation: CASSLGDYGYTF.

The rearrangement links TRBV11-2 to TRBJ2-1; 13 positions match TRBD2. After removal of 5 bases from V and 7 bases from J, the junction contained 11 bases not matched to a gene. Germline V gene lookup returns CDR1 SGHAT and CDR2 FQNNGV. The CDR3 length is 17 residues. The CDR3 sequence: CASSPVGTSGRGNEQFF. The CDR3 nucleotides are TGTGCCAGCAGCCCTGTGGGAACTAGCGGGAGGGGAAATGAGCAGTTCTTC.

V usage is TRBV11-2 and J usage is TRBJ2-1; D assignment may be TRBD1 or TRBD2 (6 bases each). This CDR3 comprises 16 residues. The ends were cut back, 5 bases at V and 4 bases at J, with 18 bases in the middle. Germline-derived CDR1 and CDR2 are SGHAT and FQNNGV. CDR3 sequence: CASSRASGGGYNEQFF. The CDR3 region has the DNA TGTGCCAGCAGCCGAGCCAGCGGAGGGGGTTACAATGAGCAGTTCTTC.

The V call is TRBV28, the J call TRBJ2-7; 9 bases match TRBD2. This CDR3 spans 15 amino acids. J lost 3 bases, V lost 6 bases, and 9 bases had no gene match. From germline, CDR1 is MDHEN and CDR2 SYDVKM. The CDR3 here is CASSFSGRGIYEQYF. CDR3 DNA: TGTGCCAGCAGCTTTAGCGGGAGAGGAATCTACGAGCAGTACTTC.

This clonotype came up a few times. The chain couples TRBV20-1 to TRBJ2-1; a possible D gene is TRBD2 (5 bases). The germline V and J ends were trimmed by 4 bases and 16 bases, with 17 bases remaining between them. The CDR3 has 11 residues. From germline, CDR1 is DFQATT and CDR2 SNEGSKA (reference sequence). This CDR3 is CSATEGTRDFF. Here the CDR3 DNA reads TGCAGTGCTACCGAGGGTACAAGGGATTTCTTC.

V gene TRBV20-1 combines with J gene TRBJ2-7; weak D call: TRBD2 (6 bases). Germline values: CDR1 DFQATT, CDR2 SNEGSKA (reference sequence). The ends were cut back, 5 bases at V and 2 bases at J, with 22 bases in the middle. The CDR3 totals 16 residues. CDR3 sequence reads: CSAASGRTQGAYEQYF. As DNA, the CDR3 is TGCAGTGCTGCCTCTGGGAGGACGCAGGGAGCCTACGAGCAGTACTTC.

The rearrangement uses TRBV10-3 and TRBJ1-1; 9 bases match TRBD1. Trimming cost V 11 bases and J 5 bases; bases outside gene matches: 12. This CDR3 region has 14 residues. CDR1 and CDR2 from the germline V gene are ENHRY and SYGVKD. CDR3 amino acids: CAVGTGRLGTEAFF. Here the CDR3 DNA reads TGTGCCGTCGGGACAGGGAGGTTGGGGACTGAAGCTTTCTTT.

The chain joins TRBV20-1 to TRBJ2-2; weak D call: TRBD2 (6 bases). This CDR3 region has 13 residues. V was clipped by 0 bases and J by 6 bases, with 8 bases between them. Germline lookup yields CDR1 DFQATT and CDR2 SNEGSKA (reference sequence). CDR3 amino acids: CSAREEGAGELFF. CDR3 in DNA: TGCAGTGCTAGAGAGGAGGGAGCCGGGGAGCTGTTTTTT.

There are a few counts of this clonotype. This rearrangement joins TRBV4-3 to TRBJ1-2, with D uncertain. The CDR3 is 14 amino acids. V was trimmed by 0 bases and J by 8 bases, leaving 13 bases between them. The germline CDR1 and CDR2 sequences are LGHNA and YSLEER. The CDR3 coding sequence is TGCGCCAGCAGCCAAGAAGTCCAAGGGCGAGGCTACACCTTC. It yields the protein CASSQEVQGRGYTF.

The chain uses TRBV20-1 and TRBJ2-2; no clear D gene. V lost 4 bases and J 1 base, leaving 10 bases between the germline ends. From germline, CDR1 is DFQATT and CDR2 SNEGSKA (reference sequence). This CDR3 contains 14 residues. The CDR3 region is CSATPHRNTGELFF. Written as DNA, the CDR3 is TGCAGTGCTACCCCTCACAGGAACACCGGGGAGCTGTTTTTT.

This rearrangement joins TRBV6-1 to TRBJ2-7; no definite D call. The germline gives CDR1 MNHNS, CDR2 SASEGT. V lost 4 bases and J lost 4, with 14 bases in between. The CDR3 runs to 14 residues. For the CDR3, the DNA is TGTGCCAGCAGTGCGAGGCAGTACCCTTACGAGCAGTACTTC. Its protein is CASSARQYPYEQYF.

The chain couples TRBV9 to TRBJ1-5; maybe TRBD1 (5 bases). Deletions cut 3 bases from V and 7 bases from J, with 17 bases between. CDR3 length: 15 amino acids. Germline V gene data show CDR1 as SGDLS and CDR2 as YYNGEE. The CDR3 nucleotides are TGTGCCAGCAGCGCCCGGGAGGGGTTTGGGCAGCCCCAGCATTTT. This sequence encodes CASSAREGFGQPQHF.

The V and J genes are TRBV20-1 and TRBJ1-5; D unclear. The CDR3 runs 14 residues. Germline CDR1 and CDR2: DFQATT and SNEGSKA (reference sequence). The ends were cut back, 6 bases at V and 4 bases at J, with 16 bases in the middle. The CDR3 DNA sequence: TGCAGTGCCAAGACGACGGTCATTAATCAGCCCCAGCATTTT. Protein product: CSAKTTVINQPQHF.

The chain couples TRBV20-1 to TRBJ2-3, with 9 bases identical to TRBD2. This CDR3 is built from 15 residues. With V trimmed by 3 bases and J by 0 bases, 4 bases remained unmatched. Germline lookup yields CDR1 DFQATT and CDR2 SNEGSKA (reference sequence). The CDR3 is CSASGGRGSTDTQYF. The CDR3 DNA is TGCAGTGCTAGTGGCGGGAGGGGGAGCACAGATACGCAGTATTTT.

The chain links TRBV20-1 to TRBJ2-7, with 8 bases fitting TRBD1. The ends lost 3 bases at V and 5 bases at J; junction bases unmatched: 9. The germline V gene has CDR1 DFQATT and CDR2 SNEGSKA (reference sequence). CDR3 length: 14 amino acids. CDR3 DNA: TGCAGTGCTAGTTCCCCCCCAGGGGGCGACGAGCAGTACTTC. Translation gives CSASSPPGGDEQYF.

This clonotype has more than one count but fewer than ten. This chain connects TRBV12-3 or TRBV12-4 to TRBJ1-4, with 8 bases matching TRBD1. Trimming removed 6 bases from V and 1 base from J; junction bases left unmatched: 4. The CDR3 contains 15 residues. CDR3 nucleotide sequence: TGTGCCAGCAGCCGAACAGGGGGAACTAATGAAAAACTGTTTTTT. Its translation is CASSRTGGTNEKLFF.

The chain joins TRBV20-1 to TRBJ2-1; D unresolved. The CDR3 sequence is 12 residues long. Germline assignment: CDR1 DFQATT and CDR2 SNEGSKA (reference sequence). V gave up 6 bases and J gave up 9 bases, with 15 bases separating them. In DNA, the CDR3 is TGCAGTGCCGAATCGATCCGAGGTGAGCAGTTCTTC. Translation: CSAESIRGEQFF.

This clonotype was seen only a few times. The genes are TRBV3-1 and TRBJ2-1, with 12 bases lining up with TRBD2. Trimming took 2 bases from V and 15 from J; bases not matched to a gene: 5. CDR3 length: 13 residues. Germline lookup yields CDR1 LGHDT and CDR2 YNNKEL (reference sequence). CDR3 in amino acids: CASSQNLAGGPFF. The CDR3 bases are TGTGCCAGCAGCCAAAATCTAGCGGGAGGGCCGTTCTTC.

This clonotype was picked up a small number of times. This chain links TRBV12-3 or TRBV12-4 with TRBJ2-1, with D maybe TRBD2 (6 bases). V shed 3 bases and J shed 5 bases, with 11 bases lying between them. The CDR3 is made up of 14 amino acids. CDR3: CASSFGGIHNEQFF. DNA for the CDR3: TGTGCCAGCAGTTTTGGCGGGATCCACAATGAGCAGTTCTTC.

This clonotype showed up just a few times. The V call is TRBV6-6, the J call TRBJ2-7; D is ambiguous. Between the trimmed V and J ends, which lost 2 bases and 7 bases, there was a span of 9 bases. The CDR3 contains 12 residues. CDR1 MNHNY and CDR2 SVGAGI come from the germline V gene (reference sequence). CDR3 amino acids: CASSYQTGEQYF. CDR3 nucleotides: TGTGCCAGCAGTTACCAAACCGGTGAGCAGTACTTC.

This clonotype turned up a few times. The V call is TRBV7-9, the J call TRBJ2-1; D not resolved. Trimming stripped 1 base from V and 4 bases from J, with 8 bases between. This CDR3 comprises 14 residues. Per germline, CDR1 SEHNR and CDR2 FQNEAQ (reference sequence). CDR3 protein: CASSLGHGYNEQFF. The CDR3 DNA is TGTGCCAGCAGCTTAGGACACGGGTACAATGAGCAGTTCTTC.

In nucleotides, the CDR3 is TGTGCCAGCAGCCCACCTCTCCACCAGCCCCAAGAGACCCAGTACTTC. Amino acids: CASSPPLHQPQETQYF. J is TRBJ2-5 and V is TRBV6-1; unclear D gene. V lost 6 bases to trimming and J lost 1 base, with 18 bases between them. The CDR3 contains 16 residues. Germline-derived CDR1 and CDR2 are MNHNS and SASEGT.

The chain uses TRBV12-3 or TRBV12-4 and TRBJ2-7; 8 bases match TRBD1. Germline trimming cut 5 bases from V and 0 bases from J; bases unmatched to any gene: 6. The CDR3 sequence is 15 residues long. Here the CDR3 DNA reads TGTGCCAGCAGTCCTAGACAGGGGAGCTCCTACGAGCAGTACTTC. This gives the protein CASSPRQGSSYEQYF.